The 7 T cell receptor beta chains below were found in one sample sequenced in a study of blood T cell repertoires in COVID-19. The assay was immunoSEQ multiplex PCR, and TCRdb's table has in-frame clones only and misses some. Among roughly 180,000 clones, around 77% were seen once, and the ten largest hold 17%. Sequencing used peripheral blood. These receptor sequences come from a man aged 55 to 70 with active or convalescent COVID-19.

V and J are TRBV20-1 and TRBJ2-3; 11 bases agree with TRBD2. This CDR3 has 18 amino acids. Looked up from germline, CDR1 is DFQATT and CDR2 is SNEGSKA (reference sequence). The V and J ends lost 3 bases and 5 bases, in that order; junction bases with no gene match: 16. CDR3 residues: CSASKGAGLAEMRDTQYF. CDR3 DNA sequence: TGCAGTGCTAGTAAGGGGGCGGGACTAGCGGAGATGAGAGATACGCAGTATTTT.

CDR3 bases: TGTGCCAGCAGCGTAGGTCCAGCGGGGTTAGTAACCTACGAGCAGTACTTC. It codes for CASSVGPAGLVTYEQYF. The chain has TRBV9 and TRBJ2-7; TRBD2 agrees at 7 bases. V lost 0 bases, J lost 2 bases, and 11 bases stayed unmatched. The CDR3 is made up of 17 amino acids. Looked up from germline, CDR1 is SGDLS and CDR2 is YYNGEE.

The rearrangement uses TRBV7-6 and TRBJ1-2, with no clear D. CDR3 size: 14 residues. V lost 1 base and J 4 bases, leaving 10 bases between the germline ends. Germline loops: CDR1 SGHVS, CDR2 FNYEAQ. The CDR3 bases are TGTGCCAGCAGCTTAGGGATAAGCGGCTATGGCTACACCTTC. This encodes CASSLGISGYGYTF.

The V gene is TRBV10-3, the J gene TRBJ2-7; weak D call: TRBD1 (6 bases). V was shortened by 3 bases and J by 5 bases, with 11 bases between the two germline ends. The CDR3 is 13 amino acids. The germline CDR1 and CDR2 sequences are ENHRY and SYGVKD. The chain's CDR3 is CAISEGEGDEQYF. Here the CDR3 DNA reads TGTGCCATCAGTGAAGGCGAGGGGGACGAGCAGTACTTC.

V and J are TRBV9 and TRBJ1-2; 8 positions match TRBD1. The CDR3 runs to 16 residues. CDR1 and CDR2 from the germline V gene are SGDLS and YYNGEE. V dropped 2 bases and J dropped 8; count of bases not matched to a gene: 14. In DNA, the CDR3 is TGTGCCAGCAGCGTCAGGGGGCGCGGTCTCTGGTTAGGCTACACCTTC. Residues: CASSVRGRGLWLGYTF. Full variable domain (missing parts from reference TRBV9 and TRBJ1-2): DSGVTQTPKHLITATGQRVTLRCSPRSGDLSVYWYQQSLDQGLQFLIQYYNGEERAKGNILERFSAQQFPDLHSELNLSSLELGDSALYFCASSVRGRGLWLGYTFGSGTRLTVV.

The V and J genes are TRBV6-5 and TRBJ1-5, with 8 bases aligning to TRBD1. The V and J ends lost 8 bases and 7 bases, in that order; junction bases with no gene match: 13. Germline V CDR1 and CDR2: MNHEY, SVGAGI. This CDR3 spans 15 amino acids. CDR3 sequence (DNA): TGTGCCAGCGACAATGCGCAGGGGGCAAGCCAGCCCCAGCATTTT. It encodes CASDNAQGASQPQHF.

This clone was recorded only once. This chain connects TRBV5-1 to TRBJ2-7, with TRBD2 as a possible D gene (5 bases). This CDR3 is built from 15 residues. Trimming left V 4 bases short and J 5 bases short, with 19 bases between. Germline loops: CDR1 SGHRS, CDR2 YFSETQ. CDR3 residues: CASSLPSGERNEQYF. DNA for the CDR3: TGCGCCAGCAGCCTCCCAAGTGGGGAGCGCAACGAGCAGTACTTC.